This T cell receptor (beta chain) appears in the sequencing data of a study of blood T cell repertoires in COVID-19. Study-wide context: Spain, Italy and the United States supplied samples that represented acute and convalescent COVID-19. The cDNA or gDNA used as material had been derived from T cells, B-cell-depleted T cells, or PBMCs.

Assay: immunoSEQ multiplex PCR; the TCRdb copy retains only in-frame clones and omits some. This table holds fewer than 80,000 clones, around 86% found once. CDR3 length equals 14 residues. Trimming took off 2 bases at V and 0 bases at J, with 9 bases between the two ends. From germline, CDR1 is SGHDT and CDR2 YYEEEE. This clonotype was obtained from a man aged 25 to 45 with acute or convalescent COVID-19. This rearrangement joins TRBV5-6 to TRBJ2-7, with D maybe TRBD2 (6 bases). Sequenced: peripheral blood. CDR3 amino acids: CASSFLGSSYEQYF. The CDR3 DNA follows: TGTGCCAGCAGCTTTCTCGGGAGCTCCTACGAGCAGTACTTC.